The sequence of this T cell receptor beta chain was determined in a study of blood T cell repertoires in COVID-19. Overall study: T cells, B-cell-depleted T cells, or PBMCs provided the cDNA or gDNA that served as material.

Profiled with immunoSEQ multiplex PCR; TCRdb holds only in-frame clones, not every one. The sample consists of 240,000 or so clones, approximately 90% of them appearing once. The recovered donors of Cohort 3 showed two negative PCRs, clearance, or symptom resolution. This clone was recorded only once. The CDR3 runs to 16 residues. V was cut by 1 base and J by 5 bases, with 18 bases left in between. The germline CDR1 and CDR2 sequences are SGHRS and YFSETQ. This TCR came from a man in his forties or fifties who had recovered from COVID-19. Sequenced: PBMCs or T cells enriched from blood (not recorded which). The chain couples TRBV5-1 to TRBJ2-5; D possibly corresponds to TRBD2 (6 bases). The CDR3 spells CASSLSAGFGQETQYF. The CDR3 nucleotides are TGCGCCAGCAGCTTGAGTGCGGGGTTTGGTCAGGAGACCCAGTACTTC.